Listed here is a single T cell receptor beta chain. Assay used: immunoSEQ multiplex PCR; TCRdb lists only in-frame clones, some missing. The data show 60,000 to 90,000 clones, around four fifths seen once. This entry comes from a study of cytomegalovirus exposure and HLA in healthy donors. The source is a man aged 25 to 40 in good health and CMV-seronegative. Input material: PBMCs.

DNA of the CDR3: TGTGCCAGCAGCCCAGGACAGGGGGAATACTATGGCTACACCTTC. Translating gives CASSPGQGEYYGYTF. The V gene is TRBV7-3, the J gene TRBJ1-2; 10 nucleotides match TRBD1. The CDR3 runs 15 residues. Germline V gene lookup returns CDR1 SGHTA and CDR2 FQGTGA. With 5 bases clipped from V and 3 bases from J, the junction kept 6 bases outside the gene matches.